This note documents a single T cell receptor (beta chain) sequence. The antigen is unknown. This CDR3 region has 18 residues. Germline V gene lookup returns CDR1 SNHLY and CDR2 FYNNEI. Trimming stripped 2 bases from V and 4 bases from J, with 20 bases between. This entry belongs to a study of T cells in Graves' hyperthyroidism and ophthalmopathy. Broader study findings: Peripheral blood also featured most of the thyroid clonotypes expanded above 0.001.

Lactation, pregnancy, other autoimmune disease or uncontrolled infection led to exclusion of patients. Used for diagnoses were clinical symptoms, serum thyroxine and TRAb, thyroid ultrasound and orbital computed tomography. The PBMCs were taken from under 12 ml of fresh peripheral blood. Amplified TCR beta CDR3 regions came from RNA transcripts. Primed by the HTBI set, a first-round RT-PCR was run on the TCR CDR3. One entry per CDR3 protein results from TCRdb running MiXCR on the multiplex PCR reads. The repertoire holds hundreds of thousands of distinct CDR3 sequences, with 14% as singletons. The specimen was blood. The chain combines TRBV2 with TRBJ2-2; D could derive from TRBD1 or TRBD2 (7 bases each). This receptor was identified in a woman aged 18 to 35 with Graves' hyperthyroidism. CDR3 DNA: TGTGCCAGCAGTGAAAGGGGGCAACGGGGGAGGGTCACCGGGGAGCTGTTTTTT. Protein sequence: CASSERGQRGRVTGELFF. Complete variable domain (other parts from reference TRBV2 and TRBJ2-2): EPEVTQTPSHQVTQMGQEVILRCVPISNHLYFYWYRQILGQKVEFLVSFYNNEISEKSEIFDDQFSVERPDGSNFTLKIRSTKLEDSAMYFCASSERGQRGRVTGELFFGEGSRLTVL.